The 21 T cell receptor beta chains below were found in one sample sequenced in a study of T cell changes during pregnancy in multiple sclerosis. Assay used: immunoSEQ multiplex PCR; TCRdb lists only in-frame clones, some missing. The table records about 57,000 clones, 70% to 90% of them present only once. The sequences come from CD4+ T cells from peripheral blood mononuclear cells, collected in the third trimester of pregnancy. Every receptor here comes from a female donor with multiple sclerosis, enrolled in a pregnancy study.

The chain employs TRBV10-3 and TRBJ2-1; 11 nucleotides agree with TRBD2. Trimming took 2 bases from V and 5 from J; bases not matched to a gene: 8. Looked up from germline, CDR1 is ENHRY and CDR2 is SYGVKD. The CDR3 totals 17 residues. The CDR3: CAISEGLAGGVNNEQFF. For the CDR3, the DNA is TGTGCCATCAGTGAGGGGTTAGCGGGAGGGGTCAACAATGAGCAGTTCTTC.

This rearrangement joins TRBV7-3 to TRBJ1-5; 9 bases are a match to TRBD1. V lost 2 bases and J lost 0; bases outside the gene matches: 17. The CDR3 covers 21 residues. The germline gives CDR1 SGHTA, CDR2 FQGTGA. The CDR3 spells CASSLLLEGRDRVYSNQPQHF. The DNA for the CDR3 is TGTGCCAGCAGCTTATTATTAGAGGGAAGGGACAGGGTTTATAGCAATCAGCCCCAGCATTTT.

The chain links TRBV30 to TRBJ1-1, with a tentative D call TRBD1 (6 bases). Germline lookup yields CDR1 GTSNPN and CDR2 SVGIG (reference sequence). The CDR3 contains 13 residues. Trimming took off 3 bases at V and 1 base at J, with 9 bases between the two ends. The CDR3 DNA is TGTGCCTGGAGCCGACAGGAGAACACTGAAGCTTTCTTT. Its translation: CAWSRQENTEAFF.

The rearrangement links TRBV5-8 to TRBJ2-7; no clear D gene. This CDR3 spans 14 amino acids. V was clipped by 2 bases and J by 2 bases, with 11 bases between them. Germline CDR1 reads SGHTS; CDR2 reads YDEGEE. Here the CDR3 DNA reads TGTGCCAGCAGCTTTGGAGAGAACACCTACGAGCAGTACTTC. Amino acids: CASSFGENTYEQYF.

The CDR3 sequence is CASSSYRDSRGYTF. In nucleotides, the CDR3 is TGTGCCAGCAGCTCCTACCGGGACTCAAGGGGCTACACCTTC. The rearrangement links TRBV7-9 to TRBJ1-2; possible D gene TRBD1, 5 bases. CDR1 SEHNR and CDR2 FQNEAQ come from the germline V gene (reference sequence). V was trimmed by 4 bases and J by 8 bases, leaving 17 bases between them. This CDR3 contains 14 residues. The entire variable domain, with the rest obtained from reference TRBV7-9 and TRBJ1-2, is as follows: DTGVSQNPRHKITKRGQNVTFRCDPISEHNRLYWYRQTLGQGPEFLTYFQNEAQLEKSRLLSDRFSAERPKGSFSTLEIQRTEQGDSAMYLCASSSYRDSRGYTFGSGTRLTVV.

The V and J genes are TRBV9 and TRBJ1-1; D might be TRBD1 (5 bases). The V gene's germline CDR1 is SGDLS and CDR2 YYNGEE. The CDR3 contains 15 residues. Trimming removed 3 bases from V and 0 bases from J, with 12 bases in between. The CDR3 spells CASSASGHLNTEAFF. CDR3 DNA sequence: TGTGCCAGCAGCGCAAGTGGACACCTGAACACTGAAGCTTTCTTT.

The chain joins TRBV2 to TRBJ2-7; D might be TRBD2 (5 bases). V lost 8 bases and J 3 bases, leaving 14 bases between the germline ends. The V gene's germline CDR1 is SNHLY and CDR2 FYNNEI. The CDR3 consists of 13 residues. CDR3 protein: CASSSGGHYEQYF. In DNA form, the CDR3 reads TGTGCCAGCTCCTCCGGAGGCCACTACGAGCAGTACTTC.

The DNA for the CDR3 is TGTGCCAGCAGCTTTTCAGGGGGGGAGACCCAGTACTTC. Translating it yields CASSFSGGETQYF. The chain carries TRBV11-3 and TRBJ2-5; the D gene is possibly TRBD1 (7 bases). V lost 3 bases, J lost 5 bases, and 10 bases lay in between. This CDR3 spans 13 amino acids. CDR1 is SGHNT, CDR2 YENEEA, per germline.

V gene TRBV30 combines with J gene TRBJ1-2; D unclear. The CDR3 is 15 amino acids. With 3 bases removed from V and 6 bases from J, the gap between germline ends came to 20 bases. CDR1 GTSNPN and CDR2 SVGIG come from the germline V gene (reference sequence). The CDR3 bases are TGTGCCTGGAGACGGTCAACCCTTCTGAGTCATGGCTACACCTTC. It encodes CAWRRSTLLSHGYTF.

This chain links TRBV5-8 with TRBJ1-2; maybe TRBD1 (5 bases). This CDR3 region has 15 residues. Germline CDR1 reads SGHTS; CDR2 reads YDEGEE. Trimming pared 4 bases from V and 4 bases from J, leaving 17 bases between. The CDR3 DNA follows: TGTGCCAGCAGCAGGCGGGGCGGGCCCGTCTATGGCTACACCTTC. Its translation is CASSRRGGPVYGYTF.

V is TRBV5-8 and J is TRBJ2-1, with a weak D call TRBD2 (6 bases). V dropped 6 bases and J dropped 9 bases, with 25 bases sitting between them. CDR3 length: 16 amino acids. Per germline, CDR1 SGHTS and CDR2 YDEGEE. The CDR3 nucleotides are TGTGCCAGCACCCGTCGCGCGGGATTACAAATAAGTGAGCAGTTCTTC. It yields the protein CASTRRAGLQISEQFF.

In DNA, the CDR3 is TGTGCCTGGTCGGGACAGGGGGACACCGGGGAGCTGTTTTTT. Translated: CAWSGQGDTGELFF. The V call is TRBV30, the J call TRBJ2-2, with 11 bases fitting TRBD1. Germline V CDR1 and CDR2: GTSNPN, SVGIG (reference sequence). V shed 5 bases and J 3 bases; nucleotides not matched to a gene: 2. CDR3 size: 14 residues.

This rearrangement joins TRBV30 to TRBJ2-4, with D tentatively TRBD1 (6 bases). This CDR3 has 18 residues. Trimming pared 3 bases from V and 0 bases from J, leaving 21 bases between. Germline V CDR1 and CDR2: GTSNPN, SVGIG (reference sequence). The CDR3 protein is CAWREQGTINLAKNIQYF. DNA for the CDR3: TGTGCCTGGAGGGAACAGGGTACCATTAATCTAGCCAAAAACATTCAGTACTTC. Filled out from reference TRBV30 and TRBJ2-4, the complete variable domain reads SQTIHQWPATLVQPVGSPLSLECTVEGTSNPNLYWYRQAAGRGLQLLFYSVGIGQISSEVPQNLSASRPQDRQFILSSKKLLLSDSGFYLCAWREQGTINLAKNIQYFGAGTRLSVL.

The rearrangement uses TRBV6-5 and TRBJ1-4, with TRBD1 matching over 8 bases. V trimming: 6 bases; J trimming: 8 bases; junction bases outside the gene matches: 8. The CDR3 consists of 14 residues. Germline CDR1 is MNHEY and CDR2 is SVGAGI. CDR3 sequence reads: CASRAGGNWEKLFF. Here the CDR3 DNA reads TGTGCCAGCAGGGCAGGGGGCAATTGGGAAAAACTGTTTTTT.

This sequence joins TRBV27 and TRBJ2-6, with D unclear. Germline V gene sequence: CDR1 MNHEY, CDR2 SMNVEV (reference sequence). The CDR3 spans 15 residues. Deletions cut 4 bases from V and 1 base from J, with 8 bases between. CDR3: CASSSRFSGANVLTF. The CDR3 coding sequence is TGTGCCAGCAGTTCCAGGTTTTCTGGGGCCAACGTCCTGACTTTC.

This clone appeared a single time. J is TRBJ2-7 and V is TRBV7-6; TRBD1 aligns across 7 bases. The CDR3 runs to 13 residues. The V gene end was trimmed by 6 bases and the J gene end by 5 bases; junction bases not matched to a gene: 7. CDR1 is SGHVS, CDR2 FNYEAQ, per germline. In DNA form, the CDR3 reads TGTGCCAGCAGGTACGCCGGGACAGACGAGCAGTACTTC. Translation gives CASRYAGTDEQYF.

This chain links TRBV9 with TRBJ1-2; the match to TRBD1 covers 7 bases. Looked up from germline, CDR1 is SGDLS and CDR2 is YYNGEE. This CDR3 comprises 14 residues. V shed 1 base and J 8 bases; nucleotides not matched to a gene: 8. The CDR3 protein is CASSVPAGGGGYTF. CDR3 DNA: TGTGCCAGCAGCGTACCGGCAGGGGGTGGGGGCTACACCTTC.

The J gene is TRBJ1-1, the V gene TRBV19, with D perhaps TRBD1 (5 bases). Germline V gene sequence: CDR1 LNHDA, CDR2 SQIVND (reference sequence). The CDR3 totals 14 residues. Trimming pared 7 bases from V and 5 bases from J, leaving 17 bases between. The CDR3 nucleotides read TGTGCCAGTAAGGGGAGGGGCCCGGAGACTGAAGCTTTCTTT. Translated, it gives CASKGRGPETEAFF.

The CDR3 DNA reads TGTGCCTGGAGTTCAACTAGCGGGAGGGCCACGCAGTACTTC. Its protein product is CAWSSTSGRATQYF. The V and J genes are TRBV30 and TRBJ2-7; 13 bases are shared with TRBD2. The V gene's germline CDR1 is GTSNPN and CDR2 SVGIG (reference sequence). The CDR3 runs 14 residues. V trimming: 2 bases; J trimming: 9 bases; junction bases outside the gene matches: 7.

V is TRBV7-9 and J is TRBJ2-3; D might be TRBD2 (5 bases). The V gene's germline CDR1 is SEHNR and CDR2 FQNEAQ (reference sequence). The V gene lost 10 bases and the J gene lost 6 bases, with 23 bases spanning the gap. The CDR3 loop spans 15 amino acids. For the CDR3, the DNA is TGTGCCATCAACGCGCGGGTCACCTTCGGGGATACGCAGTATTTT. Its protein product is CAINARVTFGDTQYF.

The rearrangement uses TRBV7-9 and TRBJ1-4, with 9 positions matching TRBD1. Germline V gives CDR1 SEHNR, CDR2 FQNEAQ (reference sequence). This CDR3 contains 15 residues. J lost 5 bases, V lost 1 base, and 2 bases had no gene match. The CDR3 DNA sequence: TGTGCCAGCAGCTTAGTGACAGGGGGGAATGAAAAACTGTTTTTT. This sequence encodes CASSLVTGGNEKLFF.